The rows below give T cell receptor beta chains drawn from one sample of a study of CD8 T cells in ankylosing spondylitis. TCRdb analysed the 5' RACE reads with MiXCR anew, one entry per CDR3 protein. Here the sample spans roughly 440,000 distinct CDR3 sequences, roughly 18% being singletons. Sequenced sample: blood, either unsorted or a sorted T cell fraction (not recorded which). The source is a male donor with ankylosing spondylitis. Each CDR3 is given with its conserved first and last residue. The D gene is left open where the match is weak. A clone size is listed for some rows: how often the clone was seen (once, few, many), or a class if it is expanded.

>TRBV20-1|TRBJ2-4|few|TRBD2
TGCAGTGCTACCGGGACTAGCGGGGGAGCCAAAAACATTCAGTACTTC
CSATGTSGGAKNIQYF
>TRBV27|TRBJ2-7|NA|NA
TGTGCCAGCGCCTACCCCCCTGCCTACGAGCAGTACTTC
CASAYPPAYEQYF
>TRBV5-1|TRBJ1-1|NA|NA
TGCGCCAGCAGCTTGGGGGTTGGAGGTATGAACACTGAAGCTTTCTTT
CASSLGVGGMNTEAFF
>TRBV20-1|TRBJ2-2|few|NA
TGCAGTGCGGCCAGACAATCCGGGGAGCTGTTTTTT
CSAARQSGELFF
>TRBV2|TRBJ2-7|NA|NA
TGTGCCAGCAGCCAAGAACAAGGAACCTACGAGCAGTACTTC
CASSQEQGTYEQYF
>TRBV6-1|TRBJ1-1|NA|TRBD1
TGTGCCAGCAGAGACAGGGGGTGGACTGAAGCTTTCTTT
CASRDRGWTEAFF
>TRBV10-3|TRBJ2-2|NA|NA
TGTGCCATCAGACAGTCCTTGTCAAACACCGGGGAGCTGTTTTTT
CAIRQSLSNTGELFF
>TRBV7-2|TRBJ2-5|NA|NA
TGTGCCAGCAGCCCCCAACAGGGTTTCGAAGAGACCCAGTACTTC
CASSPQQGFEETQYF
>TRBV29-1|TRBJ1-1|many|NA
TGCAGCGTTAAAGATCTAGGTGGCGGGTTGGCGCACACTGAAGCTTTCTTT
CSVKDLGGGLAHTEAFF
>TRBV29-1|TRBJ2-2|many|NA
TGCAGCGTTGCACACAGACCTAACACCGGGGAGCTGTTTTTT
CSVAHRPNTGELFF
>TRBV7-3|TRBJ2-2|few|TRBD2
TGTGCCAGCAGCTTAAGGGGCGGGGGAGTCACCGGGGAGCTGTTTTTT
CASSLRGGGVTGELFF
>TRBV7-9|TRBJ1-1|NA|NA
TGTGCCAGCAGCCCCCAAGGGCAGATGAACACTGAAGCTTTCTTT
CASSPQGQMNTEAFF
>TRBV24-1|TRBJ1-2|NA|NA
TGTGCCACCAGTGATTTGCTGGATGGCTACACCTTC
CATSDLLDGYTF
>TRBV10-3|TRBJ2-3|many|NA
TGTGCCATCAGTGAGGCAGGGGATACGCAGTATTTT
CAISEAGDTQYF
>TRBV20-1|TRBJ1-5|few|NA
TGCAGTGCCCCCCAAGGCTACTATAGCAATCAGCCCCAGCATTTT
CSAPQGYYSNQPQHF